This T cell receptor (beta chain) was identified in a study of cytomegalovirus exposure and HLA in healthy donors. About the research overall: Of roughly 400 genotyped donors, roughly 81% grouped in the Caucasian-associated ancestry cluster.

The donors gave bone marrow, and they were healthy. Broader study findings: As a later analysis revealed, most CMV-associated TCR beta chains appeared HLA-restricted.

Both 60 Vbeta primers and 13 Jbeta primers went into the PCR. Clones were read by immunoSEQ multiplex PCR, and TCRdb kept only the in-frame ones, dropping some. The sample has some 70,000 clones; around three quarters are singletons. On this clone itself: Antigen unknown.

This receptor was taken from a man aged 18 to 30 in good health and CMV-seropositive. The sequenced sample was PBMCs.

DNA for the CDR3: TGTGCCATCAGTGAGGCAGAGGGGAACACTGAAGCTTTCTTT. Its protein product is CAISEAEGNTEAFF. The chain has TRBV10-3 and TRBJ1-1; D is unresolved. This CDR3 has 14 amino acids. V was cut by 2 bases and J by 1 base, with 8 bases left in between. In germline, CDR1 is ENHRY, CDR2 SYGVKD.